The sequence of this TCR beta chain was determined in a study of T cell changes during pregnancy in multiple sclerosis. Profiling relied on immunoSEQ multiplex PCR, and the TCRdb table lists in-frame clones only, not all of them. This table holds around 56,000 clones, around 90% found once. Trimming took 4 bases from V and 5 from J, leaving 24 bases between them. This CDR3 is 17 amino acids long. The germline V gene encodes CDR1 SGHTS and CDR2 YDEGEE. The V call is TRBV5-8, the J call TRBJ2-5, with a weak D call TRBD2 (6 bases). This TCR was sampled from a female donor in good health, enrolled as a control in a pregnancy study. The sample consisted of peripheral blood, taken in the third trimester of pregnancy. DNA of the CDR3: TGTGCCAGCAGCCCCTGGGGGGTGAGCCAGGATCTGGAGACCCAGTACTTC. This gives the protein CASSPWGVSQDLETQYF.